This passage covers 18 T cell receptor beta chains from one sample sequenced in a study of identical twins. TCRdb processed the 5' RACE reads anew with MiXCR; each CDR3 protein has one entry. The data contain 450,000 or so distinct CDR3 sequences, under 20% of them singletons. The sequencing sample was made of naive T cells sorted from blood. The receptors originated from a man aged 50-59 years in good health.

The chain uses TRBV5-1 and TRBJ1-3, with D perhaps TRBD1 (6 bases). Between the trimmed V and J ends, which lost 5 bases and 0 bases, there was a span of 9 bases. CDR3 length equals 14 residues. CDR1 is SGHRS and CDR2 is YFSETQ in the germline V gene. CDR3 amino acids: CASSDRNSGNTIYF. The DNA of the CDR3 is TGCGCCAGCAGTGACAGGAACTCTGGAAACACCATATATTTT.

Many counts were recorded for this clonotype. The chain is built from TRBV6-2 or TRBV6-3 and TRBJ2-7; D is ambiguous. The CDR3 is made up of 12 amino acids. Deletions cut 7 bases from V and 0 bases from J, with 7 bases between. Germline loops: CDR1 MNHEY, CDR2 SVGEGT. The CDR3 region is CASNSVSYEQYF. As DNA, the CDR3 is TGTGCCAGCAATAGTGTCTCCTACGAGCAGTACTTC.

This clonotype has ten or more counts. This chain uses TRBV12-3 or TRBV12-4 with TRBJ2-7; 8 positions match TRBD1. This CDR3 region has 14 residues. The trim removed 7 bases at V and 2 bases at J, leaving 7 bases unmatched. CDR3 in amino acids: CASTLEQGAYEQYF. Written as DNA, the CDR3 is TGTGCCAGCACCCTAGAACAGGGGGCCTACGAGCAGTACTTC.

In DNA, the CDR3 is TGTGCCAGCAGCCTTAATCAGGGGGCGGCAGATACGCAGTATTTT. It yields the protein CASSLNQGAADTQYF. The chain uses TRBV7-2 and TRBJ2-3; 8 bases agree with TRBD1. The CDR3 is 15 amino acids. The J segment lost 4 bases and the V segment lost 5 bases, leaving 8 bases of the junction unmatched. CDR1 is SGHTA, CDR2 FQGNSA, per germline.

This clonotype was detected many times. This chain uses TRBV15 with TRBJ2-3; possibly TRBD2 for D (6 bases). CDR1 LNHNV and CDR2 YYDKDF come from the germline V gene (reference sequence). Trimming took off 5 bases at V and 2 bases at J, with 11 bases between the two ends. This CDR3 is 14 amino acids long. The CDR3 DNA sequence: TGTGCCACCAGCCGGGAGCAACACACAGATACGCAGTATTTT. Residues: CATSREQHTDTQYF.

Only a few counts were recorded for this clonotype. This chain connects TRBV19 to TRBJ2-7; a weak D match, TRBD1 (5 bases). Germline-derived CDR1 and CDR2 are LNHDA and SQIVND (reference sequence). Between the trimmed V and J ends, which lost 9 bases and 3 bases, there was a span of 18 bases. CDR3 size: 14 residues. The DNA of the CDR3 is TGTGCCAGAAATAAAACAGGTGGGAACTACGAGCAGTACTTC. This translates into CARNKTGGNYEQYF.

This chain joins TRBV3-1 and TRBJ2-7; D is undetermined. The germline gives CDR1 LGHDT, CDR2 YNNKEL (reference sequence). V dropped 5 bases and J dropped 2 bases, with 13 bases sitting between them. The CDR3 runs 14 residues. CDR3 coding DNA: TGTGCCAGCAGCTTAAGCGAGATGGCCTACGAGCAGTACTTC. Its translation: CASSLSEMAYEQYF.

The rearrangement links TRBV6-5 to TRBJ1-5, with a possible D match to TRBD1 (5 bases). The germline V and J ends were trimmed by 2 bases and 2 bases, with 7 bases remaining between them. CDR1 MNHEY and CDR2 SVGAGI come from the germline V gene. The CDR3 extends over 14 amino acids. The CDR3 DNA reads TGTGCCAGCAGTTACGACAGCGGCAATCAGCCCCAGCATTTT. Translating gives CASSYDSGNQPQHF.

The chain employs TRBV7-9 and TRBJ2-1; 9 bases align to TRBD1. From germline, CDR1 is SEHNR and CDR2 FQNEAQ (reference sequence). The CDR3 length is 16 residues. V lost 3 bases, J lost 8 bases, and 11 bases stayed unmatched. CDR3 sequence reads: CASSFAGTGKIDEQFF. The CDR3 nucleotides read TGTGCCAGCAGCTTCGCCGGGACAGGGAAGATCGATGAGCAGTTCTTC.

Only a few counts were recorded for this clonotype. The CDR3 region has the DNA TGTGCCACCAGCAGAGAGCGGAACACCGGGGAGCTGTTTTTT. Translating gives CATSRERNTGELFF. The rearrangement links TRBV15 to TRBJ2-2, with D unclear. This CDR3 is 14 amino acids long. With 0 bases removed from V and 1 base from J, the gap between germline ends came to 3 bases. CDR1 is LNHNV and CDR2 is YYDKDF in the germline V gene (reference sequence). Full variable domain (remainder filled in from reference TRBV15 and TRBJ2-2): DAMVIQNPRYQVTQFGKPVTLSCSQTLNHNVMYWYQQKSSQAPKLLFHYYDKDFNNEADTPDNFQSRRPNTSFCFLDIRSPGLGDTAMYLCATSRERNTGELFFGEGSRLTVL.

This clonotype was seen repeatedly, ten times or more. At one end, the junction sequence differs from germline, possibly due to a read error. This sequence joins TRBV15 and TRBJ2-1; 8 bases align to TRBD1. This CDR3 is 13 amino acids long. The germline gives CDR1 LNHNV, CDR2 YYDKDF (reference sequence). The CDR3 coding sequence is TGTGCCACCAGTAGAGACAGGGGTAGTGAGCAGTTCTTC. It codes for CATSRDRGSEQFF.

Ten or more counts support this clonotype. The rearrangement links TRBV5-1 to TRBJ2-3; D perhaps matches TRBD2 (6 bases). V was trimmed by 0 bases and J by 3 bases, leaving 17 bases between them. Germline V lookup: CDR1 SGHRS, CDR2 YFSETQ. This CDR3 spans 17 amino acids. The CDR3 reads CASSLAIGRGLTDTQYF. CDR3 nucleotides: TGCGCCAGCAGCTTGGCCATCGGGCGGGGTCTAACAGATACGCAGTATTTT.

The table lists this clonotype with a few counts. The chain joins TRBV29-1 to TRBJ2-1; no definite D call. The CDR3 extends over 12 amino acids. Trimming left V 1 base short and J 7 bases short, with 8 bases between. Looked up from germline, CDR1 is SQVTM and CDR2 is ANQGSEA. The CDR3 region has the DNA TGCAGCGTTGAAGTAGGGTCAAATGAGCAGTTCTTC. This encodes CSVEVGSNEQFF.

This clonotype showed up many times. This CDR3 reads CASSLSLAGTDTQYF. The CDR3, as DNA: TGTGCCAGCAGTTTAAGTCTAGCGGGCACAGATACGCAGTATTTT. The J gene is TRBJ2-3, the V gene TRBV12-3 or TRBV12-4; TRBD2 matches 7 bases. V dropped 2 bases and J dropped 1; count of bases not matched to a gene: 3. The length of the CDR3 is 15 residues.

The rearrangement links TRBV6-2 or TRBV6-3 to TRBJ2-2; TRBD2 matches 13 bases. V was pared by 5 bases and J by 4 bases, with 16 bases of the junction left unmatched. Germline V gives CDR1 MNHEY, CDR2 SVGEGT. The CDR3 is 20 residues long. The CDR3 nucleotides are TGTGCCAGCAGTCTGGCCCCGGGACTAGCGGGGAGGAGGAGCACCGGGGAGCTGTTTTTT. Residues: CASSLAPGLAGRRSTGELFF.

This clonotype was detected ten times or more. V usage is TRBV27 and J usage is TRBJ2-7, with TRBD2 identical over 14 bases. The CDR3 is 16 amino acids. Germline V lookup: CDR1 MNHEY, CDR2 SMNVEV (reference sequence). The ends lost 6 bases at V and 3 bases at J; junction bases unmatched: 7. In DNA form, the CDR3 reads TGTGCCAGCAGAAGGACTAGCGGGGGGTCATTCTACGAGCAGTACTTC. Translated, it gives CASRRTSGGSFYEQYF.

The table lists this clonotype with a count of one. The chain has TRBV5-1 and TRBJ2-1; 14 bases are a match to TRBD2. With V trimmed by 5 bases and J by 7 bases, 5 bases remained unmatched. This CDR3 has 15 residues. Germline V gene sequence: CDR1 SGHRS, CDR2 YFSETQ. The CDR3 nucleotides are TGCGCCAGCAGTCAGGGACTAGCGGGAGATAATGAGCAGTTCTTC. This codes for CASSQGLAGDNEQFF.

This clonotype has just one count. The V gene is TRBV6-1, the J gene TRBJ2-1, with TRBD1 as a possible D gene (6 bases). Trimming shortened V by 6 bases and J by 6 bases, and 12 bases separated the two germline ends. In germline, CDR1 is MNHNS, CDR2 SASEGT. CDR3 length: 13 residues. The CDR3 DNA reads TGTGCCAGCAGAGAAACAGGGTCCAATGAGCAGTTCTTC. Its translation: CASRETGSNEQFF.